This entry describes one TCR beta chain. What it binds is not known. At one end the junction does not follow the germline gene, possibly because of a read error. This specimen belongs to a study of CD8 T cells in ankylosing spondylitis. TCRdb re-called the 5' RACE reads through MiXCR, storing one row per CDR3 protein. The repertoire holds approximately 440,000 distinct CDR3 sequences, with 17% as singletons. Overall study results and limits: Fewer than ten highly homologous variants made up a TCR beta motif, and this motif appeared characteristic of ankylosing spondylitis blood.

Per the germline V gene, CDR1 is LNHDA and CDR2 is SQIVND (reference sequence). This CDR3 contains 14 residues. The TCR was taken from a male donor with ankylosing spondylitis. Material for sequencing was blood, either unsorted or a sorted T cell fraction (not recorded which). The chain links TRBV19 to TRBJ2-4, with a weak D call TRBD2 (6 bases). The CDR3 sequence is CASRTTSQENIEYF. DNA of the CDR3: TGTGCCAGTCGAACAACTAGCCAGGAAAACATTGAGTACTTC.